Listed below are T cell receptor beta chains from one sample, sequenced in a study of T-cell memory formation after mild COVID-19. TCRdb itself ran the 5' RACE reads through MiXCR, one entry per CDR3 protein. The table shows about 250,000 distinct CDR3 sequences, with 15% to 20% occurring only once. Sequencing was performed on PBMCs or a T cell subset sorted from them (not recorded which). These receptors originate from a man aged 18 to 29 who had mild COVID-19 (a few samples of this study predate the infection). Cell type and time point are not known. Each CDR3 is given without its conserved first and last residue. The D gene is left open where the match is weak.

j_call v_call d_call cdr3_aa
TRBJ1-4 TRBV7-9 - ASSLGSLLNEKLF
TRBJ1-6 TRBV27 - ASSHLGGDSPLH
TRBJ2-3 TRBV6-4 TRBD2 ASSDGGEVDTQY
TRBJ2-3 TRBV5-4 - ASSSVLALPTDTQY
TRBJ2-3 TRBV20-1 - SAPPAGRTDTQY
TRBJ2-1 TRBV7-2 TRBD1 ASSSSGTGFFNEQF
TRBJ1-2 TRBV12-3/TRBV12-4 - ASTLRTNYGYT
TRBJ2-5 TRBV7-9 - ASSPVRSLDRETQY
TRBJ1-1 TRBV11-1 - ASSGGLGDTEAF
TRBJ2-2 TRBV5-1 - ASTRGGEAGELF
TRBJ2-3 TRBV6-4 - ASSYGGSTDTQY
TRBJ2-4 TRBV4-2 - ASSQDVGYSSFQY
TRBJ2-7 TRBV2 - ASSRNRGRREQY
TRBJ2-2 TRBV10-3 TRBD2 AISDNTGTSYGELF
TRBJ1-5 TRBV6-1 - ASSEALGYQPQH
TRBJ1-2 TRBV7-2 - ASSSDSGGAPYGYT
TRBJ1-6 TRBV7-3 - ASSPLLGRSYSPLH
TRBJ1-1 TRBV20-1 - SARLGHSNTEAF
TRBJ2-1 TRBV7-2 TRBD2 ASSSWTSGYNEQF
TRBJ1-5 TRBV6-1 - ASRVRGGQPQH
TRBJ1-5 TRBV4-3 - ASSQDLGAQPQH
TRBJ2-3 TRBV6-2/TRBV6-3 - ASSYSSDPTNTQY
TRBJ2-3 TRBV30 - AWSVRLTSTDTQY
TRBJ2-7 TRBV7-2 TRBD2 ASSLVRGGRYEQY
TRBJ2-2 TRBV6-5 - ASSYRQATGELF
TRBJ2-5 TRBV7-2 TRBD1 ASSFRTGQETQY
TRBJ1-4 TRBV2 - ASSVESGGEKLF